This T cell receptor beta chain was captured in a study of cytomegalovirus exposure and HLA in healthy donors. TCRdb's table, derived via immunoSEQ multiplex PCR, lists solely in-frame clones and lacks some. The profile covers some 100,000 clones, with about 87% appearing a single time and approximately 2% taken by the ten largest. V lost 2 bases to trimming and J lost 6 bases, with 14 bases between them. The CDR3 has 15 residues. Per the germline V gene, CDR1 is SGHAT and CDR2 is FQNNGV. Sequenced input: PBMCs. The receptor's source is a man in his late teens or twenties in good health and CMV-seronegative. J is TRBJ2-1 and V is TRBV11-2; D perhaps matches TRBD1 (6 bases). The CDR3 protein is CASSLTAGAPNEQFF. The CDR3 nucleotides are TGTGCCAGCAGCTTAACGGCAGGGGCCCCCAATGAGCAGTTCTTC.